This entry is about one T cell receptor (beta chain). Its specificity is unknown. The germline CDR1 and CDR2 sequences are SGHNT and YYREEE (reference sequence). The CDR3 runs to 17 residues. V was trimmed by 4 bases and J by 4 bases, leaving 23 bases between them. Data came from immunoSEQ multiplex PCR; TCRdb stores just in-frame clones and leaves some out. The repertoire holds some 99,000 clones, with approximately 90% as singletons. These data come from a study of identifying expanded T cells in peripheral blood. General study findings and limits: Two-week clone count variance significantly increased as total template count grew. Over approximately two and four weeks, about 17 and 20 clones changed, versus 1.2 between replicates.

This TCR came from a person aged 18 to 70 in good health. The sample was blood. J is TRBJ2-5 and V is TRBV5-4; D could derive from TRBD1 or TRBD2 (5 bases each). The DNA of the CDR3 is TGTGCCAGCAGCCCGGGACCTCACTCAAAACTGGGAGAGACCCAGTACTTC. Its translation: CASSPGPHSKLGETQYF.